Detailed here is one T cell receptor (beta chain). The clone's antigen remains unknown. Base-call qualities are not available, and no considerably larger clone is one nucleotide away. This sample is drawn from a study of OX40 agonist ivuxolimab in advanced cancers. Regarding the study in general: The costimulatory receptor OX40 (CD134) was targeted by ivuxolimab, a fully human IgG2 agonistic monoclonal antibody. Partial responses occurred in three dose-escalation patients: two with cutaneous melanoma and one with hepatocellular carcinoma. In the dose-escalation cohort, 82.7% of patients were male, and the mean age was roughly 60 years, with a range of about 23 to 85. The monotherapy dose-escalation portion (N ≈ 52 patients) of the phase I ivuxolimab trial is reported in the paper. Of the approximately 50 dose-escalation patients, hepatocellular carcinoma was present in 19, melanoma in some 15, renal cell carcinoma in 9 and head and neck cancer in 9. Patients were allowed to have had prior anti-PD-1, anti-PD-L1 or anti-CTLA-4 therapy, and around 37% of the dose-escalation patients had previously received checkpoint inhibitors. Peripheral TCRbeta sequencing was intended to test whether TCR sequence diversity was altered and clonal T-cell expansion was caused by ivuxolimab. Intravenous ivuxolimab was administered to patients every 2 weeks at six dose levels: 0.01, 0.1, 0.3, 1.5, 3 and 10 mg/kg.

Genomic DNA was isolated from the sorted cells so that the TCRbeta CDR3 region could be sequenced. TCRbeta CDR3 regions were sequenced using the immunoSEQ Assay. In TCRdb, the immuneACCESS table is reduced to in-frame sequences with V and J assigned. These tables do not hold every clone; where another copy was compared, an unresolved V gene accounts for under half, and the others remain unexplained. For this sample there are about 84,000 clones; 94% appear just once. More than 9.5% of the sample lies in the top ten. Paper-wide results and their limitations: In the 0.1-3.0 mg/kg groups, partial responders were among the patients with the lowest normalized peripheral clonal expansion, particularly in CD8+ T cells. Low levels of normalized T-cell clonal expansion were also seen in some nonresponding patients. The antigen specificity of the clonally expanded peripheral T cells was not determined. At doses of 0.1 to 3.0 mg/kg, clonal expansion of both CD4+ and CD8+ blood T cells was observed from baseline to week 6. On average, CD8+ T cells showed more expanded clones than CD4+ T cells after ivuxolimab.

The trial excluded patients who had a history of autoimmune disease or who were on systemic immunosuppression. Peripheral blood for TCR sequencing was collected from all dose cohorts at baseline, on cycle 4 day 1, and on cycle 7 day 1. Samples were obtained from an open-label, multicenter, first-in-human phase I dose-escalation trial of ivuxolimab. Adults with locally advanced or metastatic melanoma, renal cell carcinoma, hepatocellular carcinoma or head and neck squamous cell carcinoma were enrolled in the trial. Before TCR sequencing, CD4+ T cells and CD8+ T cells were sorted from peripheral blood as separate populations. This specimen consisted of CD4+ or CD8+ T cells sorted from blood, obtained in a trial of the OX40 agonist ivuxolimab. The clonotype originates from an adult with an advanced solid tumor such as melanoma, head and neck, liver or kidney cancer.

The DNA sequence is as follows: TGTGCCAGCAGCCGGGATACTAGCGATCGAGCCCAGCAGTACTTC. Its translation reads: CASSRDTSDRAQQYF. The sequence links TRBV7-9 to TRBJ2-7, with 7 central nucleotides matching TRBD2. V trim: 5 bases; J trim: 8 bases; unmatched bases: 15. CDR1 and CDR2, looked up from the germline V gene (reference sequence), are SEHNR and FQNEAQ. The CDR3 runs 15 residues from the cysteine to the phenylalanine. Just CDR3 DNA is preserved here, 45 bases in frame from base 1.